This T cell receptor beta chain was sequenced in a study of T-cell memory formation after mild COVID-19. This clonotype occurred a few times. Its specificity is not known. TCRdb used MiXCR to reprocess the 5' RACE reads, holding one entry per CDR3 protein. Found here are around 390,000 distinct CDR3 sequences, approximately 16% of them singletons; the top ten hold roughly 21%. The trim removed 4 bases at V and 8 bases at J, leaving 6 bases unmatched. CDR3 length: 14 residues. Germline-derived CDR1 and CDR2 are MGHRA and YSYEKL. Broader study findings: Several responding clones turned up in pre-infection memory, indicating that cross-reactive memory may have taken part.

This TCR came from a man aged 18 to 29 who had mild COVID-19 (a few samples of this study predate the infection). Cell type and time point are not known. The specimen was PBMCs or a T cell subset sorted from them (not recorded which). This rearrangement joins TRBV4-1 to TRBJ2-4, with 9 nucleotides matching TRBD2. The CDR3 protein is CASSLGGGADIQYF. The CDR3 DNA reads TGCGCCAGCAGCCTAGGCGGGGGGGCAGACATTCAGTACTTC.